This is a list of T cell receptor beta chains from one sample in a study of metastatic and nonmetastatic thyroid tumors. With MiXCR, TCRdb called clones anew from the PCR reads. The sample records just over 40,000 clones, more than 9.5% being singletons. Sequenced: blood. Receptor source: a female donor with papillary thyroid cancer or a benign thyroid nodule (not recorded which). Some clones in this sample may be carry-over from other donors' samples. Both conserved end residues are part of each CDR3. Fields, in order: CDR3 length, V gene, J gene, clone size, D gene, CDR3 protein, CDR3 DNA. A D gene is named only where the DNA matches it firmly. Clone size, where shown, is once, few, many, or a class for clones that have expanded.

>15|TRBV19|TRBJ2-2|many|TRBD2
CASSISAGAAGELFF
TGTGCCAGTAGTATATCGGCGGGAGCGGCCGGGGAGCTGTTTTTT
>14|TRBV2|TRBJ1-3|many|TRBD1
CASHDRGRGNTIYF
TGTGCCAGCCATGACAGGGGGCGAGGAAACACCATATATTTT
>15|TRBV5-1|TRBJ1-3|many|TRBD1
CASSRDRHSGNTIYF
TGCGCCAGCAGCCGGGACAGGCACTCTGGAAACACCATATATTTT
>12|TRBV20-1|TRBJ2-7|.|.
CSARNQFYEQYF
TGCAGTGCTAGAAACCAGTTCTACGAGCAGTACTTC
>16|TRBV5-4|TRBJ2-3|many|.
CASSFGGQTSWDTQYF
TGTGCCAGCAGCTTCGGGGGGCAGACTAGCTGGGATACGCAGTATTTT
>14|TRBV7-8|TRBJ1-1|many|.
CASSLVWRDTEAFF
TGTGCCAGCAGCTTAGTATGGCGGGACACTGAAGCTTTCTTT
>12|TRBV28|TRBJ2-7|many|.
CASSLRRGEQYF
TGTGCCAGCAGTTTACGCCGGGGAGAGCAGTACTTC
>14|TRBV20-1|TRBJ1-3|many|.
CSAKGLHSGNTIYF
TGCAGTGCTAAGGGCCTTCACTCTGGAAACACTATATATTTT
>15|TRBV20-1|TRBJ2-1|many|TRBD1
CSAHTRTGVNNEQFF
TGCAGTGCCCATACGAGGACAGGGGTGAACAATGAGCAGTTCTTC
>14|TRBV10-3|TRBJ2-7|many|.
CAISGEGSSYEQYF
TGTGCCATCAGCGGCGAAGGTAGCTCCTACGAGCAGTACTTC
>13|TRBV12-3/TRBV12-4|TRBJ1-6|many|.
CASSFFGESPLHF
TGTGCCAGCAGTTTTTTTGGGGAATCACCCCTCCACTTT
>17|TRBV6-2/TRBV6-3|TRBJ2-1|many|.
CASSYSRGRDAYNEQFF
TGTGCCAGCAGTTACTCGAGGGGCAGGGACGCCTACAATGAGCAGTTCTTC
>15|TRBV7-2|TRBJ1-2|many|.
CASSLTGDPSYGYTF
TGTGCCAGCAGCTTAACTGGGGACCCGAGCTATGGCTACACCTTC
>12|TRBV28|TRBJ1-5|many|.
CASSRGGQPQHF
TGTGCCAGCAGTCGGGGCGGTCAGCCCCAGCATTTT
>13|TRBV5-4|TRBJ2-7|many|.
CASSLFRGYEQYF
TGTGCCAGCAGCTTGTTCCGTGGTTACGAGCAGTACTTC
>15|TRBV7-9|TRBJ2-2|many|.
CASSHLSGEGGELFF
TGTGCCAGCAGTCATCTTTCGGGGGAAGGCGGGGAGCTGTTTTTT
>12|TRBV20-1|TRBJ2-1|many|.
CSAGRPDTGQFF
TGCAGTGCTGGGCGTCCGGATACCGGGCAGTTCTTC
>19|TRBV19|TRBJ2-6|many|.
CASTEGWAIYHSGANVLTF
TGTGCCAGTACCGAGGGGTGGGCTATCTACCACTCTGGGGCCAACGTCCTGACTTTC
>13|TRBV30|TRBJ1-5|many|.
CAWSPTSNQPQHF
TGTGCCTGGAGTCCCACAAGCAATCAGCCCCAGCATTTT
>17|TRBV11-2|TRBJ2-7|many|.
CASSLVSPDSDSYEQYF
TGTGCCAGCAGCTTAGTTAGTCCGGACAGCGACTCCTACGAGCAGTACTTC
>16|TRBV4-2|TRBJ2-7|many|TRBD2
CASSQEESGRMYEQYF
TGTGCCAGCAGCCAAGAGGAAAGCGGGAGAATGTACGAGCAGTACTTC
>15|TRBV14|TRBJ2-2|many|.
CASSQTSGYAGELFF
TGTGCCAGCAGCCAGACTAGTGGCTATGCCGGGGAGCTGTTTTTT
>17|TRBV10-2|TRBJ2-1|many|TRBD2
CASRGTSGLSSYNEQFF
TGCGCCAGCAGAGGGACTAGCGGGCTTAGCTCCTACAATGAGCAGTTCTTC
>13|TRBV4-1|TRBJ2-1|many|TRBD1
CASHRTGGNEQFF
TGCGCCAGCCACAGGACAGGGGGTAATGAGCAGTTCTTC
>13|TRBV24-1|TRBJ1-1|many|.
CATSEGRNTEAFF
TGTGCCACCAGTGAGGGGCGGAACACTGAAGCTTTCTTT
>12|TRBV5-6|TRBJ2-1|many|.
CASSWERNEQFF
TGTGCCAGCAGCTGGGAAAGGAATGAGCAGTTCTTC
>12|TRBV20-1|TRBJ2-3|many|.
CSASRVTGTQYF
TGCAGTGCTAGTCGGGTAACAGGTACGCAGTATTTT
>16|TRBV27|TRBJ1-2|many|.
CASSFSMAAARAGYTF
TGTGCCAGCAGTTTTAGTATGGCGGCCGCTAGGGCAGGCTACACCTTC